The clone carrying this TCR beta chain was seen just once. Its antigen is as yet unknown. TCRdb ran MiXCR on the 5' RACE reads and lists one entry per CDR3 protein. The repertoire consists of some 30,000 distinct CDR3 sequences, with approximately 4.4% occurring once and the leading ten covering around half. The germline V gene encodes CDR1 GTSNPN and CDR2 SVGIG (reference sequence). Trimming took off 2 bases at V and 4 bases at J, with 12 bases between the two ends. This CDR3 is built from 14 residues. The data are from a study of T cells after yellow fever vaccination. Study-wide results and limits: Only a small proportion of the clonotypes turned up in both the CD4 and the CD8 compartments, likely arising from convergent recombination. Peak timing came faster in the weaker secondary response, day 5 versus 15. Reappearance after the booster was observed for most primary-vaccination clones (about 96% CD4, roughly 90% CD8). Contamination of FACS-sorted repertoires by abundant clonotypes from the bulk population could occur.

The sample was CD8+ T cells sorted from PBMCs, taken 5 days after the yellow fever booster vaccination. The receptor was isolated from a young man who received the YFV17D yellow fever vaccine. The V and J genes are TRBV30 and TRBJ2-1, with a tentative D call TRBD2 (6 bases). As DNA, the CDR3 is TGTGCCTGGAGTCGGGACTTAGGATACAATGAGCAGTTCTTC. Translating it yields CAWSRDLGYNEQFF.